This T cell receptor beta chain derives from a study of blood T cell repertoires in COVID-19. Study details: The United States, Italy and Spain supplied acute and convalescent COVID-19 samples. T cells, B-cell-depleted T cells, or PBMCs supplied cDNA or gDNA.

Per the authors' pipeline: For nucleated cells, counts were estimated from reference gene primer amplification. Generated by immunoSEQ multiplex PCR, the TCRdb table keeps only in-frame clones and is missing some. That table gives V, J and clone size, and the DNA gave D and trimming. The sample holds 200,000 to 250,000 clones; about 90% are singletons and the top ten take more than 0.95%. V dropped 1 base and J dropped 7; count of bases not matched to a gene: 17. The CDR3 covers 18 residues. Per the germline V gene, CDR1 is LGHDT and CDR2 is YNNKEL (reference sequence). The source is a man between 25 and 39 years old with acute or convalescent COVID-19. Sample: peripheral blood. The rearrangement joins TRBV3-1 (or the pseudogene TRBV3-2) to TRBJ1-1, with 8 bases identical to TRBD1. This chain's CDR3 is CASSQVIGQGQGRGEAFF. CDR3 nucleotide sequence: TGTGCCAGCAGCCAAGTGATCGGACAGGGCCAGGGTCGGGGTGAAGCTTTCTTT.